A single sample is the source of the 32 T cell receptor beta chains below, sequenced in a study of T cell responses to AZD1222 COVID-19 vaccine (TCRdb year 2021). Taken with the paper, the label for time point translates to: about 28 days (+/-7) after the second vaccine dose. Preparation of the library involved the immunoSEQ multiplex PCR assay. TCRdb retrieved this table from immuneACCESS and kept in-frame rearrangements only. Not all clones are present; in checked studies, unresolved V genes account for under half, and no reason is known for the remainder. The sample table records about 150,000 clones; over 75% of these occur just once. Around 2.9% of the sample belongs to the ten largest clones. The input for sequencing was peripheral blood, taken 28 days after the second AZD1222 dose. Receptor source: an adult who received the AZD1222 COVID-19 vaccine.

The chain has TRBV5-1 and TRBJ1-5, with TRBD1 as a possible D gene (6 bases). The CDR3 totals 14 residues. Deletions cut 2 bases from V and 5 bases from J, with 11 bases between. Germline lookup yields CDR1 SGHRS and CDR2 YFSETQ. The CDR3 loop reads CASSFQGGDQPQHF. The CDR3 DNA sequence: TGCGCCAGCAGCTTTCAAGGGGGTGATCAGCCCCAGCATTTT.

The chain combines TRBV10-2 with TRBJ1-2, with TRBD1 as a possible D gene (5 bases). V lost 6 bases, J lost 0 bases, and 17 bases lay in between. Germline CDR1 and CDR2: WSHSY and SAAADI. The CDR3 spans 16 residues. The CDR3 nucleotides read TGCGCCAGCAGGGATTTAAGACAGTCCTCTAACTATGGCTACACCTTC. Residues: CASRDLRQSSNYGYTF.

V is TRBV27 and J is TRBJ2-6; 9 bases agree with TRBD1. Per the germline V gene, CDR1 is MNHEY and CDR2 is SMNVEV (reference sequence). The CDR3 runs 14 residues. Germline trimming cut 8 bases from V and 9 bases from J; bases unmatched to any gene: 8. The CDR3 region has the DNA TGTGCCAGCGGGTCGGACAGGGGCCTCAACGTCCTGACTTTC. Protein product: CASGSDRGLNVLTF. The full variable domain, completed using reference TRBV27 and TRBJ2-6, is EAQVTQNPRYLITVTGKKLTVTCSQNMNHEYMSWYRQDPGLGLRQIYYSMNVEVTDKGDVPEGYKVSRKEKRNFPLILESPSPNQTSLYFCASGSDRGLNVLTFGAGSRLTVL.

The rearrangement links TRBV10-3 to TRBJ2-5; no clear D gene. The CDR3 has 14 residues. The ends were cut back, 3 bases at V and 0 bases at J, with 8 bases in the middle. Germline CDR1 ENHRY, CDR2 SYGVKD. CDR3 bases: TGTGCCATCAGTGAAGGTGGGAACCAAGAGACCCAGTACTTC. Encoded protein: CAISEGGNQETQYF.

The genes are TRBV18 and TRBJ1-1, with no clear D. Trimming left V 8 bases short and J 0 bases short, with 25 bases between. The germline CDR1 and CDR2 sequences are KGHSH and LQKENI. The CDR3 has 18 amino acids. CDR3 protein: CASTRSQPQTRMNTEAFF. CDR3 nucleotides: TGTGCCAGCACCCGGTCCCAGCCTCAGACCCGAATGAACACTGAAGCTTTCTTT.

The V and J genes are TRBV2 and TRBJ2-3; TRBD1 is a possible D gene (6 bases). V was clipped by 6 bases and J by 0 bases, with 13 bases between them. This CDR3 has 15 amino acids. From germline, CDR1 is SNHLY and CDR2 FYNNEI. The CDR3 region has the DNA TGTGCCAGCAGCGTACAGGGTTCTAGCACAGATACGCAGTATTTT. Translated, it gives CASSVQGSSTDTQYF.

The gene calls are TRBV19 and TRBJ2-1; TRBD2 might be the D (6 bases). The CDR3 sequence is 15 residues long. V was cut by 4 bases and J by 1 base, with 11 bases left in between. Germline V gene data show CDR1 as LNHDA and CDR2 as SQIVND (reference sequence). CDR3 loop: CASSNDRGSYNEQFF. As DNA, the CDR3 is TGTGCCAGTAGTAACGACCGGGGGTCCTACAATGAGCAGTTCTTC.

This chain uses TRBV30 with TRBJ1-4, with 7 nucleotides matching TRBD1. The CDR3 is made up of 15 amino acids. The germline V gene encodes CDR1 GTSNPN and CDR2 SVGIG (reference sequence). J was trimmed by 8 bases and V by 3 bases; bases with no gene match: 12. In nucleotides, the CDR3 is TGTGCCTGGAGCGCCGGACAGGCCGTTGGGGAAAAACTGTTTTTT. Protein sequence: CAWSAGQAVGEKLFF.

The gene calls are TRBV5-4 and TRBJ1-3; maybe TRBD1 (6 bases). The ends were cut back, 0 bases at V and 4 bases at J, with 11 bases in the middle. The CDR3 consists of 15 residues. The germline gives CDR1 SGHNT, CDR2 YYREEE (reference sequence). CDR3 bases: TGTGCCAGCAGCTTGGGGGGGGCAGGAGGAAACACCATATATTTT. Its protein is CASSLGGAGGNTIYF.

The chain joins TRBV11-2 to TRBJ1-3; TRBD1 agrees at 7 bases. Germline CDR1 reads SGHAT; CDR2 reads FQNNGV. This CDR3 region has 14 residues. V dropped 7 bases and J dropped 0; count of bases not matched to a gene: 3. CDR3 nucleotides: TGTGCCAGCAACCAGGGGGACTCTGGAAACACCATATATTTT. Encoded protein: CASNQGDSGNTIYF.

This clone was detected once. The gene calls are TRBV7-9 and TRBJ1-4; D is unresolved. CDR3 length equals 14 residues. Germline CDR1 SEHNR, CDR2 FQNEAQ (reference sequence). With 5 bases removed from V and 6 bases from J, the gap between germline ends came to 13 bases. The CDR3 protein is CASSRTERDEKLFF. The CDR3 region has the DNA TGTGCCAGCAGCAGGACTGAGCGGGATGAAAAACTGTTTTTT.

The chain combines TRBV5-1 with TRBJ1-3, with TRBD1 matching 8 bases. The V gene end was trimmed by 1 base and the J gene end by 1 base; junction bases not matched to a gene: 7. Germline CDR1 is SGHRS and CDR2 is YFSETQ. The CDR3 length is 17 residues. The CDR3 DNA sequence: TGCGCCAGCAGCTTGACGCCAGGGGGCGCGTCTGGAAACACCATATATTTT. Residues: CASSLTPGGASGNTIYF.

CDR3 sequence: CASSQIATGGGYGYTF. The CDR3 nucleotides read TGCGCCAGCAGCCAAATTGCAACAGGGGGCGGCTATGGCTACACCTTC. The chain uses TRBV4-1 and TRBJ1-2; 9 nucleotides match TRBD1. The CDR3 runs 16 residues. The V gene end was trimmed by 2 bases and the J gene end by 4 bases; junction bases not matched to a gene: 8. Germline V gives CDR1 MGHRA, CDR2 YSYEKL.

This clone was seen once. The rearrangement joins TRBV5-4 to TRBJ1-1, with D hard to call. The V and J ends lost 1 base and 1 base respectively, with 11 bases between them. The CDR3 loop spans 15 amino acids. Germline V CDR1 and CDR2: SGHNT, YYREEE (reference sequence). CDR3 in amino acids: CASSLFVDANTEAFF. Written as DNA, the CDR3 is TGTGCCAGCAGCTTGTTTGTCGACGCGAACACTGAAGCTTTCTTT.

CDR3 protein: CASSQGQGTNTEAFF. CDR3 coding DNA: TGTGCCAGTAGTCAGGGACAGGGGACGAACACTGAAGCTTTCTTT. The chain links TRBV19 to TRBJ1-1, with 10 bases fitting TRBD1. Trimming removed 5 bases from V and 1 base from J; junction bases left unmatched: 4. Germline-derived CDR1 and CDR2 are LNHDA and SQIVND (reference sequence). There are 15 residues in the CDR3.

V and J are TRBV10-3 and TRBJ1-1; D gene uncertain. Germline CDR1 reads ENHRY; CDR2 reads SYGVKD. The CDR3 totals 15 residues. Trimming took 4 bases from V and 0 from J, leaving 12 bases between them. The CDR3: CAISASLLLNTEAFF. DNA for the CDR3: TGTGCCATCAGTGCTTCTCTGCTCCTGAACACTGAAGCTTTCTTT.

The chain couples TRBV6-1 to TRBJ1-4; D perhaps matches TRBD1 (5 bases). The CDR3 is 15 amino acids. V lost 2 bases and J lost 3, with 10 bases in between. CDR1 is MNHNS, CDR2 SASEGT, per germline. The CDR3 loop reads CASSEPRAPNEKLFF. In nucleotides, the CDR3 is TGTGCCAGCAGTGAACCCAGGGCCCCTAATGAAAAACTGTTTTTT.

The chain is built from TRBV12-3 or TRBV12-4 and TRBJ2-7, with 7 bases aligning to TRBD1. Trimming took 7 bases from V and 2 from J; bases not matched to a gene: 5. This CDR3 spans 13 amino acids. CDR3 protein: CASTRDSTYEQYF. For the CDR3, the DNA is TGTGCCAGCACCCGGGACAGTACCTACGAGCAGTACTTC.

The chain is built from TRBV15 and TRBJ1-2; D perhaps matches TRBD1 (6 bases). V dropped 0 bases and J dropped 4 bases, with 9 bases sitting between them. This CDR3 has 14 amino acids. Germline values: CDR1 LNHNV, CDR2 YYDKDF (reference sequence). The CDR3, as DNA: TGTGCCACCAGCAGAGAAGTACAGGGCTATGGCTACACCTTC. Translation: CATSREVQGYGYTF. Complete variable domain (other parts from reference TRBV15 and TRBJ1-2): DAMVIQNPRYQVTQFGKPVTLSCSQTLNHNVMYWYQQKSSQAPKLLFHYYDKDFNNEADTPDNFQSRRPNTSFCFLDIRSPGLGDTAMYLCATSREVQGYGYTFGSGTRLTVV.

This clone was picked up one time. In DNA, the CDR3 is TGTGCCAGCAGTTCCCTTCTAAATCAGCCCCAGCATTTT. Amino acid sequence: CASSSLLNQPQHF. The chain carries TRBV12-3 or TRBV12-4 and TRBJ1-5, with D uncertain. V was trimmed by 4 bases and J by 4 bases, leaving 8 bases between them. The CDR3 spans 13 residues.

The rearrangement joins TRBV4-1 to TRBJ2-3; D is undetermined. CDR1 is MGHRA and CDR2 is YSYEKL in the germline V gene. V was clipped by 0 bases and J by 8 bases, with 15 bases between them. CDR3 size: 15 residues. The CDR3 nucleotides read TGCGCCAGCAGCCAAGATTTAAGGTCTCTGGGTACGCAGTATTTT. Amino acid sequence: CASSQDLRSLGTQYF.

Details on this clone: A read error is possible here, since a much larger clone lies one base away. DNA of the CDR3: TGTGCCAGCAGTTCCCACAATGAGCAGTTCTTC. Its protein is CASSSHNEQFF. V gene TRBV7-2 combines with J gene TRBJ2-1; unclear D gene. V shed 6 bases and J shed 5 bases, with 5 bases lying between them. Germline V gives CDR1 SGHTA, CDR2 FQGNSA. The CDR3 loop spans 11 amino acids.

The rearrangement uses TRBV7-6 and TRBJ1-4; possible D gene TRBD1, 5 bases. Trimming shortened V by 5 bases and J by 7 bases, and 20 bases separated the two germline ends. The CDR3 runs 16 residues. Germline-derived CDR1 and CDR2 are SGHVS and FNYEAQ. The CDR3 bases are TGTGCCAGCAGCCCCCGGGGACGCGCCTCGGTTGAAAAACTGTTTTTT. Encoded protein: CASSPRGRASVEKLFF.

This clone was detected only once. V is TRBV3-1 (or the pseudogene TRBV3-2) and J is TRBJ2-2; possible D gene TRBD2, 5 bases. Germline V gives CDR1 LGHDT, CDR2 YNNKEL (reference sequence). Trimming took 6 bases from V and 0 from J, leaving 14 bases between them. This CDR3 is built from 16 residues. CDR3 sequence reads: CASSKWTGSNTGELFF. CDR3 nucleotides: TGTGCCAGCAGTAAGTGGACGGGGTCGAACACCGGGGAGCTGTTTTTT.

This rearrangement joins TRBV5-4 to TRBJ1-2, with 9 bases aligning to TRBD1. The CDR3 has 14 residues. Germline assignment: CDR1 SGHNT and CDR2 YYREEE (reference sequence). V shed 5 bases and J 4 bases; nucleotides not matched to a gene: 6. The CDR3 bases are TGTGCCAGCAGTTTTCCGGGACAGGGCTATGGCTACACCTTC. It encodes CASSFPGQGYGYTF.

V and J are TRBV6-5 and TRBJ1-1, with D maybe TRBD1 (5 bases). The CDR3 extends over 13 amino acids. V was trimmed by 6 bases and J by 1 base, leaving 9 bases between them. Germline V gene sequence: CDR1 MNHEY, CDR2 SVGAGI. The CDR3 loop is CASRRDANTEAFF. The DNA for the CDR3 is TGTGCCAGCAGGCGGGACGCGAACACTGAAGCTTTCTTT.

The V call is TRBV25-1, the J call TRBJ1-1; D possibly corresponds to TRBD1 (5 bases). The CDR3 contains 13 residues. The V and J ends lost 7 bases and 5 bases respectively, with 14 bases between them. Germline CDR1 and CDR2: MGHDK and SYGVNS. The CDR3 DNA reads as TGTGCCAGCATTCCCCAGGGTCGGACTGAAGCTTTCTTT. As protein: CASIPQGRTEAFF.

The J gene is TRBJ1-2, the V gene TRBV14, with TRBD1 as a possible D gene (5 bases). The germline V gene has CDR1 SGHDN and CDR2 FVKESK. The CDR3 has 15 residues. Trimming cost V 4 bases and J 4 bases, with 16 bases left between them. As DNA, the CDR3 is TGTGCCAGCAGCCGCGCAGCGAGCAGGGCCTATGGCTACACCTTC. Its translation: CASSRAASRAYGYTF.

This clone is a singleton in its sample. This chain uses TRBV6-5 with TRBJ1-2; perhaps TRBD1 as D (5 bases). This CDR3 is built from 14 residues. The germline CDR1 and CDR2 sequences are MNHEY and SVGAGI. V was clipped by 7 bases and J by 4 bases, with 16 bases between them. CDR3 DNA sequence: TGTGCCAGCAAAACGGGGGGATCTGGCTATGGCTACACCTTC. This translates into CASKTGGSGYGYTF.

The chain combines TRBV11-2 with TRBJ2-1, with D hard to call. With 5 bases removed from V and 7 bases from J, the gap between germline ends came to 12 bases. Looked up from germline, CDR1 is SGHAT and CDR2 is FQNNGV. The CDR3 is made up of 13 amino acids. The CDR3 region has the DNA TGTGCCAGCAGCCCTGGAAACTCGAATGAGCAGTTCTTC. Translated: CASSPGNSNEQFF.

The chain couples TRBV19 to TRBJ2-7; TRBD1 aligns across 9 bases. This CDR3 contains 16 residues. CDR1 is LNHDA, CDR2 SQIVND, per germline (reference sequence). V shed 5 bases and J 5 bases; nucleotides not matched to a gene: 13. The CDR3 spells CASSGPGTGYADEQYF. The CDR3, as DNA: TGTGCCAGTAGTGGGCCCGGGACAGGGTATGCGGACGAGCAGTACTTC. Filled out from reference TRBV19 and TRBJ2-7, the complete variable domain reads DGGITQSPKYLFRKEGQNVTLSCEQNLNHDAMYWYRQDPGQGLRLIYYSQIVNDFQKGDIAEGYSVSREKKESFPLTVTSAQKNPTAFYLCASSGPGTGYADEQYFGPGTRLTVT.

The chain links TRBV27 to TRBJ1-5, with D tentatively TRBD1 (6 bases). V gave up 6 bases and J gave up 6 bases, with 12 bases separating them. Germline CDR1 MNHEY, CDR2 SMNVEV (reference sequence). This CDR3 comprises 13 residues. Written as DNA, the CDR3 is TGTGCCAGCAGCCCAAGGGGGGCTCAGCCCCAGCATTTT. Protein product: CASSPRGAQPQHF.